What follows is one TCR beta chain and its context. Its matching antigen is unknown. The data are from a study of cytomegalovirus exposure and HLA in healthy donors. Whole-study findings and limits: Later on, an analysis showed TCR association rates differing by HLA locus, with DRB1 the most and HLA-C the fewest. The productive fraction for most TCR beta V segments was about 87% or about 30% in an earlier analysis.

The CDR3 is made up of 13 amino acids. Germline CDR1 ENHRY, CDR2 SYGVKD. The ends lost 10 bases at V and 0 bases at J; junction bases unmatched: 3. Primers for the PCR totalled 60 Vbeta and 13 Jbeta. The table came from immunoSEQ multiplex PCR; TCRdb's copy has only in-frame clones and leaves some out. The repertoire includes about 90,000 clones, approximately 84% of them detected once, and under 2.5% sits in the top ten. The chain recombines TRBV10-3 with TRBJ1-1; 9 nucleotides align to TRBD1. Sequenced input: PBMCs. The clonotype was recovered from a man younger than 35 in good health and CMV-seronegative. DNA for the CDR3: TGTGCCACCCGGACAGGGGTGAACACTGAAGCTTTCTTT. The encoded protein is CATRTGVNTEAFF.